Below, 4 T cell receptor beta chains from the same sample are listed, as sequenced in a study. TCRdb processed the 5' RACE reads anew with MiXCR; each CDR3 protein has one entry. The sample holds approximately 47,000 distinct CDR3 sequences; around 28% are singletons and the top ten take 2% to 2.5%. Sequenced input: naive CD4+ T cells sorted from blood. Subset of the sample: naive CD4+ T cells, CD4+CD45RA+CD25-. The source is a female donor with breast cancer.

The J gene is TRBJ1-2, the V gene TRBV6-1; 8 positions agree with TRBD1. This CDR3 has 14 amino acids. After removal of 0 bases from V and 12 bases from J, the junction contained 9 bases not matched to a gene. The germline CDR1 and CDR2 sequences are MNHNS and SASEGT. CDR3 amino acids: CASSEARDRFSDTF. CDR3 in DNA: TGTGCCAGCAGTGAAGCCCGGGACAGGTTCAGCGACACCTTC.

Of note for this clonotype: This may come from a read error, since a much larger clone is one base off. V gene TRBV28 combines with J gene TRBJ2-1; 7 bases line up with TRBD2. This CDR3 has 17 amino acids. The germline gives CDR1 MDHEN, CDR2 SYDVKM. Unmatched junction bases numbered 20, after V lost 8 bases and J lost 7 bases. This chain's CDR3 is CASCPAGLAEGWNEQFF. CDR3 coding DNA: TGTGCCAGCTGCCCTGCCGGGCTAGCGGAGGGGTGGAATGAGCAGTTCTTC. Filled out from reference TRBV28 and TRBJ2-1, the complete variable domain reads DVKVTQSSRYLVKRTGEKVFLECVQDMDHENMFWYRQDPGLGLRLIYFSYDVKMKEKGDIPEGYSVSREKKERFSLILESASTNQTSMYLCASCPAGLAEGWNEQFFGPGTRLTVL.

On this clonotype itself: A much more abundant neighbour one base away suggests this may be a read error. CDR3 protein: CAGSRDPINEQFF. CDR3 in DNA: TGTGCCGGCAGCCGGGACCCGATCAATGAGCAGTTCTTC. The V call is TRBV6-1, the J call TRBJ2-1; D might be TRBD1 or TRBD2, each matching 5 bases. The CDR3 is made up of 13 amino acids. Germline V CDR1 and CDR2: MNHNS, SASEGT.

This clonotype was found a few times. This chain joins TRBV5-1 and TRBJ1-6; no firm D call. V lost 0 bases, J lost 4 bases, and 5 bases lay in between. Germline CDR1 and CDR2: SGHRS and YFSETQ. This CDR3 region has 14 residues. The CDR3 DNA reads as TGCGCCAGCAGCTTGGACCCATATAATTCACCCCTCCACTTT. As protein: CASSLDPYNSPLHF.